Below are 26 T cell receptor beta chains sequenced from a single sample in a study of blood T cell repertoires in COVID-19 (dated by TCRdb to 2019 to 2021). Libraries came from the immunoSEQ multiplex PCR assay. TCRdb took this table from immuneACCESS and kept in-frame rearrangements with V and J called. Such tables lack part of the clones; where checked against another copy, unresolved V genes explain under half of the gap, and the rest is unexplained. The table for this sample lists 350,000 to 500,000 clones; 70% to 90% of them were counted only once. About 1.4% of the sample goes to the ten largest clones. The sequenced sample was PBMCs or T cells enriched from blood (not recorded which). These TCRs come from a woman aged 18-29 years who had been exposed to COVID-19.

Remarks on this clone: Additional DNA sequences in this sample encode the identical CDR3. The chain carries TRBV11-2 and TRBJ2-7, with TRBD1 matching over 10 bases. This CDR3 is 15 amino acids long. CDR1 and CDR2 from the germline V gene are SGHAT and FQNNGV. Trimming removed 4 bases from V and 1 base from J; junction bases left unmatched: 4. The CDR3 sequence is CASSSRDRGSYEQYF. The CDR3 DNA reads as TGTGCCAGCAGCTCCCGGGACAGGGGATCCTACGAGCAGTACTTC.

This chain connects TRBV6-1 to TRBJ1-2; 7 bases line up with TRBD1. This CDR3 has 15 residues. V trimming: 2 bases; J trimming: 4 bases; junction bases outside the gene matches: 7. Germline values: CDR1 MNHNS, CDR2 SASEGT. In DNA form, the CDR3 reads TGTGCCAGCAGTGAAACTGACAGGGACCCCTATGGCTACACCTTC. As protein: CASSETDRDPYGYTF.

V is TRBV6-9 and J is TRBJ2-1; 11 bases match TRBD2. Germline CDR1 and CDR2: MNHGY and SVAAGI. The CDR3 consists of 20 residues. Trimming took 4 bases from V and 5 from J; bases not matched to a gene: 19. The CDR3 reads CASSCWCRLAGQITDNEQFF. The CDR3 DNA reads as TGTGCCAGCAGTTGTTGGTGTCGACTAGCGGGGCAGATAACCGACAATGAGCAGTTCTTC.

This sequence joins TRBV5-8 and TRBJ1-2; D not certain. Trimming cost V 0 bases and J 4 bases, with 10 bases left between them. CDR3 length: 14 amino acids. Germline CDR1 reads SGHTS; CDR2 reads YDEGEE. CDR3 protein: CASSLVAASYGYTF. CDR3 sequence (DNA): TGTGCCAGCAGCTTGGTGGCAGCGAGCTATGGCTACACCTTC.

The CDR3 loop is CASRPTSGRGWAKNIQYF. CDR3 nucleotides: TGTGCCAGCAGGCCGACTAGCGGGAGGGGGTGGGCCAAAAACATTCAGTACTTC. The rearrangement joins TRBV11-2 to TRBJ2-4; 14 nucleotides agree with TRBD2. CDR1 and CDR2 (germline): SGHAT, FQNNGV. CDR3 length: 18 amino acids. V lost 6 bases, J lost 1 base, and 8 bases stayed unmatched.

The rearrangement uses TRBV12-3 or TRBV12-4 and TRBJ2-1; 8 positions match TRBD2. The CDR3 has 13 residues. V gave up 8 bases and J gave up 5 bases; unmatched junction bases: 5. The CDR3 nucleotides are TGTGCCAGCTCACTAGCGGCCGACAATGAGCAGTTCTTC. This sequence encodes CASSLAADNEQFF.

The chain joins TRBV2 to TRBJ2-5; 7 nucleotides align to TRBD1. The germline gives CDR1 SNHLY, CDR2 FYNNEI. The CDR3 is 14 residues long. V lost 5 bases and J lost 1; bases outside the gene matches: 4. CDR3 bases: TGTGCCAGCAGTTACGGGACAGTCCAAGAGACCCAGTACTTC. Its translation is CASSYGTVQETQYF.

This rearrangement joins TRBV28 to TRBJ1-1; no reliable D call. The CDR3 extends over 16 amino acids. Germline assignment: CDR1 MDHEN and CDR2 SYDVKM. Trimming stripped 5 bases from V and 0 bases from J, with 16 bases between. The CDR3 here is CASSALGSIMNTEAFF. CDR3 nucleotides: TGTGCCAGCAGTGCTCTCGGGTCGATAATGAACACTGAAGCTTTCTTT.

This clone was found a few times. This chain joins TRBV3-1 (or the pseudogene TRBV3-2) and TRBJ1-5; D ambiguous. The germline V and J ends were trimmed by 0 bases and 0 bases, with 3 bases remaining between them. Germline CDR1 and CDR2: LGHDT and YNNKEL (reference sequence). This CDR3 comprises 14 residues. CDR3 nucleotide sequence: TGTGCCAGCAGCCAAGATCATAGCAATCAGCCCCAGCATTTT. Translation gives CASSQDHSNQPQHF.

The CDR3 is CASSLPGQGSEQYF. In DNA form, the CDR3 reads TGTGCCAGCAGCTTACCGGGACAGGGTAGCGAGCAGTACTTC. The genes are TRBV7-9 and TRBJ2-7; 9 bases agree with TRBD1. The V gene end was trimmed by 2 bases and the J gene end by 6 bases; junction bases not matched to a gene: 5. The CDR3 spans 14 residues. Germline CDR1 is SEHNR and CDR2 is FQNEAQ (reference sequence). Full variable domain (rest looked up from reference TRBV7-9 and TRBJ2-7): DTGVSQNPRHKITKRGQNVTFRCDPISEHNRLYWYRQTLGQGPEFLTYFQNEAQLEKSRLLSDRFSAERPKGSFSTLEIQRTEQGDSAMYLCASSLPGQGSEQYFGPGTRLTVT.

This CDR3 reads CASSLIQGSDEKLFF. The DNA for the CDR3 is TGTGCCAGCAGCTTGATACAGGGGTCAGATGAAAAACTGTTTTTT. The J gene is TRBJ1-4, the V gene TRBV7-9, with 7 bases that match TRBD1. CDR1 and CDR2 (germline): SEHNR, FQNEAQ (reference sequence). After removal of 3 bases from V and 6 bases from J, the junction contained 7 bases not matched to a gene. The CDR3 has 15 amino acids.

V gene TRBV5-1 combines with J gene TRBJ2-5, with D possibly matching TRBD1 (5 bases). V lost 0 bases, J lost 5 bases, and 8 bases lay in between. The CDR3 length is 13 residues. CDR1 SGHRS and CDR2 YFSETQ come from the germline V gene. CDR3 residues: CASSLAGFETQYF. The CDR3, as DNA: TGCGCCAGCAGCTTGGCAGGGTTCGAGACCCAGTACTTC.

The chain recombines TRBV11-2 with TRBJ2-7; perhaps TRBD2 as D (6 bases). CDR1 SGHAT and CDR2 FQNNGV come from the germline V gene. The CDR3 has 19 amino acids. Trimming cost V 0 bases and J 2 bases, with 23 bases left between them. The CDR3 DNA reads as TGTGCCAGCAGCTTAGATAAGTGGGTTGGGGAGACTAGTGCCTACGAGCAGTACTTC. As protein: CASSLDKWVGETSAYEQYF.

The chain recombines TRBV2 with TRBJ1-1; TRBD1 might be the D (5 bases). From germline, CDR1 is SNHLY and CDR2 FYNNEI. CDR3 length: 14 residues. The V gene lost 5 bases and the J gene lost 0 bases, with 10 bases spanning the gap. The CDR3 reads CASSQQVMNTEAFF. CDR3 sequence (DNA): TGTGCCAGCAGTCAACAGGTCATGAACACTGAAGCTTTCTTT.

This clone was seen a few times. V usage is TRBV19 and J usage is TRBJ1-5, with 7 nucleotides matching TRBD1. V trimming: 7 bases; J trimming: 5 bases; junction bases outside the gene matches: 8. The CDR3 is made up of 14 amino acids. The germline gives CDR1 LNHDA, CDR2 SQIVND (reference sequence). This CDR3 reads CASKDGTAYQPQHF. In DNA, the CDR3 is TGTGCCAGTAAAGACGGGACAGCCTATCAGCCCCAGCATTTT.

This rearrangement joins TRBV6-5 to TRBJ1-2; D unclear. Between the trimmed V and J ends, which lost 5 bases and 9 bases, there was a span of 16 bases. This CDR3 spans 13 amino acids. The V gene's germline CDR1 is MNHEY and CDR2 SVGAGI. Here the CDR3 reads CASSQTSRESYTF. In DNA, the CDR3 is TGTGCCAGCAGTCAGACCTCAAGGGAGAGCTACACCTTC.

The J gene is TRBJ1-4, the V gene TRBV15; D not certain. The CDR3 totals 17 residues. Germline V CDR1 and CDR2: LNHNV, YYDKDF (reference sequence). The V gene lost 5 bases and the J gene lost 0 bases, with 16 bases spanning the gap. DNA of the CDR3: TGTGCCACCAGCCATGAAAGAACTTCCCCAACTAATGAAAAACTGTTTTTT. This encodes CATSHERTSPTNEKLFF.

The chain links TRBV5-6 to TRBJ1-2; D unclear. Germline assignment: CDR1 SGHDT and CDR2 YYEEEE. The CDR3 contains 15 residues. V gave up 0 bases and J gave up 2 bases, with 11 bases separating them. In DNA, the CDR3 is TGTGCCAGCAGCTTGGCCAGTCACGGGAACTATGGCTACACCTTC. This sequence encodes CASSLASHGNYGYTF.

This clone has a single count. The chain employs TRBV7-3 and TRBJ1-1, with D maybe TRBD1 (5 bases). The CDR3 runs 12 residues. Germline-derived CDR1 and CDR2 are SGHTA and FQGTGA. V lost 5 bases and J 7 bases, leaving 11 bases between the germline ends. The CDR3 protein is CASSRGGDEAFF. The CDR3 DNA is TGTGCCAGCAGCCGGGGGGGAGATGAAGCTTTCTTT.

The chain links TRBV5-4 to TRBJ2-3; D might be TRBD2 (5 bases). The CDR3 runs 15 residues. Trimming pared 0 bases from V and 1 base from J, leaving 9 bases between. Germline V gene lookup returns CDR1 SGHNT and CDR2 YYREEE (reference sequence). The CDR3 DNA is TGTGCCAGCAGCTTGGGGGGTAGCGGCACAGATACGCAGTATTTT. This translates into CASSLGGSGTDTQYF. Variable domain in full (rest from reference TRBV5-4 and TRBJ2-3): ETGVTQSPTHLIKTRGQQVTLRCSSQSGHNTVSWYQQALGQGPQFIFQYYREEENGRGNFPPRFSGLQFPNYSSELNVNALELDDSALYLCASSLGGSGTDTQYFGPGTRLTVL.

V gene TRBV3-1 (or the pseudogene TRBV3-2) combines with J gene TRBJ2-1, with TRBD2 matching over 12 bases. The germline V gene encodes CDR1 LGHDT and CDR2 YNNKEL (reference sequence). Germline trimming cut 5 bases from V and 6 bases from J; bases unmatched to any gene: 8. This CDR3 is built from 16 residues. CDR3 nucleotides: TGTGCCAGCAGCTCGCGGACTAGCGGGATTTTCAATGAGCAGTTCTTC. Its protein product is CASSSRTSGIFNEQFF.

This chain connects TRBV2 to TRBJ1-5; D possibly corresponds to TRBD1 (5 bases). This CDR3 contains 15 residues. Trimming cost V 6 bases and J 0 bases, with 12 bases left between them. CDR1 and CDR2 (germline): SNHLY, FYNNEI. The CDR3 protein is CASSLTEYSNQPQHF. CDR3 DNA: TGTGCCAGCAGCCTGACAGAATATAGCAATCAGCCCCAGCATTTT.

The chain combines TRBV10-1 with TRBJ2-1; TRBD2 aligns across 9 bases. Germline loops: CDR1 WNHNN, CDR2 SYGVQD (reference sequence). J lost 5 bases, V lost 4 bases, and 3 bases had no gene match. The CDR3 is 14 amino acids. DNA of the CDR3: TGCGCCAGCAGTGTCAGCGGGAGGAACAATGAGCAGTTCTTC. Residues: CASSVSGRNNEQFF.

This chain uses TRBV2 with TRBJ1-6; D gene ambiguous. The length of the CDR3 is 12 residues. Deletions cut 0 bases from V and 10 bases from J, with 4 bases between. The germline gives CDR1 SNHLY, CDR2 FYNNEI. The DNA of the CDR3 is TGTGCCAGCAGTGAAGCGGGCTCACCCCTCCACTTT. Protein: CASSEAGSPLHF.

The CDR3 DNA sequence: TGTGCCAGCAGCCCACCGTCGGGCGGGGAGCTGTTTTTT. Its translation: CASSPPSGGELFF. This sequence joins TRBV6-5 and TRBJ2-2; unclear D gene. The ends were cut back, 6 bases at V and 7 bases at J, with 12 bases in the middle. CDR3 length: 13 amino acids. The germline CDR1 and CDR2 sequences are MNHEY and SVGAGI.

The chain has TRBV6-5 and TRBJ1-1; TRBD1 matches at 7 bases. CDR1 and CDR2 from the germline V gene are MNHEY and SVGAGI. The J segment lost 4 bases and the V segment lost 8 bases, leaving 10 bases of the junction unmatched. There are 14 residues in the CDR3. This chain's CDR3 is CASFETGRSTEAFF. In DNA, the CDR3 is TGTGCCAGCTTCGAGACAGGGCGATCCACTGAAGCTTTCTTT.